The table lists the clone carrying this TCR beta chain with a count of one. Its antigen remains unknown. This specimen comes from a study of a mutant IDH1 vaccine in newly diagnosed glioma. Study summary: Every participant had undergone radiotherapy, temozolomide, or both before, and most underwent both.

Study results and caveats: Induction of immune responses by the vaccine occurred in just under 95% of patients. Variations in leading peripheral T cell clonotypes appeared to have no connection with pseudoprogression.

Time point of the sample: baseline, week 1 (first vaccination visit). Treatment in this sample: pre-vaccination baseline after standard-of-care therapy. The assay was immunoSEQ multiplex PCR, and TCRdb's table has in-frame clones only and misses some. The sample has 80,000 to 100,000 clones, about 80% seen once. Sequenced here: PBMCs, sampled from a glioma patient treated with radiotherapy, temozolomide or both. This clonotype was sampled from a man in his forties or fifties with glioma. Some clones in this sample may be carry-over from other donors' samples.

In DNA form, the CDR3 reads TGCGCCAGCAGCCCGGACAGCCCGAACACTGAAGCTTTCTTT. Its protein product is CASSPDSPNTEAFF. The chain carries TRBV5-1 and TRBJ1-1, with D perhaps matching TRBD1 (6 bases). The germline V and J ends were trimmed by 4 bases and 1 base, with 11 bases remaining between them. The germline gives CDR1 SGHRS, CDR2 YFSETQ. CDR3 length: 14 amino acids.